These 7 T cell receptor beta chains originate from one sample sequenced in a study of blood T cell repertoires in COVID-19. The repertoire was sequenced with immunoSEQ multiplex PCR; TCRdb's copy has only in-frame clones and lacks some. The sample consists of about 42,000 clones, more than 75% of them appearing once. Material: peripheral blood. Receptors were obtained from a man older than 75 with acute or convalescent COVID-19.

V usage is TRBV28 and J usage is TRBJ2-1, with 9 bases aligning to TRBD2. This CDR3 is 15 amino acids long. Germline CDR1 reads MDHEN; CDR2 reads SYDVKM. The trim removed 7 bases at V and 4 bases at J, leaving 8 bases unmatched. CDR3 in amino acids: CASNGGLATYNEQFF. The CDR3 coding sequence is TGTGCCAGCAACGGTGGACTAGCGACATACAATGAGCAGTTCTTC.

Details on this clone: The sample carries other DNA sequences with the same CDR3. The chain uses TRBV5-1 and TRBJ1-1; perhaps TRBD1 as D (6 bases). V was clipped by 2 bases and J by 2 bases, with 7 bases between them. The germline V gene encodes CDR1 SGHRS and CDR2 YFSETQ. The CDR3 has 13 residues. The CDR3 nucleotides read TGCGCCAGCAGCTTACAGGGCAACACTGAAGCTTTCTTT. It codes for CASSLQGNTEAFF. The full variable domain, in which reference TRBV5-1 and TRBJ1-1 provide the parts outside the CDR3, is KAGVTQTPRYLIKTRGQQVTLSCSPISGHRSVSWYQQTPGQGLQFLFEYFSETQRNKGNFPGRFSGRQFSNSRSEMNVSTLELGDSALYLCASSLQGNTEAFFGQGTRLTVV.

This clone is medium-sized (0.01 to 0.1%). The gene calls are TRBV19 and TRBJ2-7, with D possibly TRBD1 on 6 matching bases. Germline V gives CDR1 LNHDA, CDR2 SQIVND (reference sequence). The CDR3 runs to 13 residues. The V gene lost 4 bases and the J gene lost 0 bases, with 7 bases spanning the gap. The CDR3 region is CASSRTVSYEQYF. CDR3 coding DNA: TGTGCCAGTAGTAGGACAGTCTCCTACGAGCAGTACTTC.

V and J are TRBV10-3 and TRBJ1-2; 7 bases map to TRBD1. CDR1 is ENHRY and CDR2 is SYGVKD in the germline V gene. The CDR3 covers 14 residues. Trimming removed 0 bases from V and 6 bases from J; junction bases left unmatched: 4. The CDR3 nucleotides read TGTGCCATCAGTGAGTCCGGGACAGTGGATGGCTACACCTTC. Encoded protein: CAISESGTVDGYTF.

CDR3 sequence: CASNPGLAGFTDTQYF. In nucleotides, the CDR3 is TGTGCCAGCAACCCCGGACTAGCGGGATTTACAGATACGCAGTATTTT. This chain links TRBV2 with TRBJ2-3; 12 positions match TRBD2. This CDR3 has 16 residues. The V segment lost 7 bases and the J segment 3 bases; nucleotides outside the gene matches: 8. The germline CDR1 and CDR2 sequences are SNHLY and FYNNEI. The full variable domain, in which reference TRBV2 and TRBJ2-3 provide the parts outside the CDR3, is EPEVTQTPSHQVTQMGQEVILRCVPISNHLYFYWYRQILGQKVEFLVSFYNNEISEKSEIFDDQFSVERPDGSNFTLKIRSTKLEDSAMYFCASNPGLAGFTDTQYFGPGTRLTVL.

The chain joins TRBV3-1 (or the pseudogene TRBV3-2) to TRBJ1-2; 9 bases line up with TRBD1. The CDR3 runs 15 residues. V lost 4 bases, J lost 4 bases, and 7 bases stayed unmatched. Germline lookup yields CDR1 LGHDT and CDR2 YNNKEL (reference sequence). CDR3 coding DNA: TGTGCCAGCAGCCGATGGGACAGGGAGGCCTATGGCTACACCTTC. This sequence encodes CASSRWDREAYGYTF.

The J gene is TRBJ2-7, the V gene TRBV9; 9 nucleotides align to TRBD1. CDR1 is SGDLS, CDR2 YYNGEE, per germline. V dropped 0 bases and J dropped 3; count of bases not matched to a gene: 4. This CDR3 has 15 residues. DNA for the CDR3: TGTGCCAGCAGCGTAGGGGGACAGGGACACTACGAGCAGTACTTC. Translated: CASSVGGQGHYEQYF.